The rows below give T cell receptor beta chains drawn from one sample of a study of OX40 agonist ivuxolimab in advanced cancers. Method: immunoSEQ multiplex PCR; TCRdb's copy keeps in-frame clones and lacks some. The sample includes approximately 73,000 clones, about 88% of them seen just once. The sample was CD4+ or CD8+ T cells sorted from blood, taken in a trial of the OX40 agonist ivuxolimab. All receptors come from an adult with an advanced solid tumor such as melanoma, head and neck, liver or kidney cancer. Both conserved end residues are part of each CDR3.

TRBJ1-5 TRBV7-6 CASSQNEQGAGQPQHF
TRBJ2-7 TRBV6-5 CASSPRDRYYEQYF
TRBJ2-6 TRBV5-1 CASSFLPRSGDWVLTF
TRBJ1-4 TRBV5-1 CASSLLPLNTQTNEKLFF
TRBJ2-4 TRBV27 CASSLELAGGILAKNIQYF
TRBJ2-1 TRBV6-1 CASSVGQGQPTYNEQFF
TRBJ2-5 TRBV5-1 CASSSGQGIETQYF
TRBJ2-5 TRBV7-9 CASSVWTGSETQYF
TRBJ1-4 TRBV6-5 CASSYQKEGEKLFF
TRBJ2-1 TRBV11-3 CASSLARGGVILRNEQFF
TRBJ2-5 TRBV28 CASRRLGTAYAQYF
TRBJ1-2 TRBV2 CASTGTVYGYTF
TRBJ2-4 TRBV4-2 CASSQEGSLTGNIQYF
TRBJ2-7 TRBV2 CASSEARYEQYF
TRBJ1-5 TRBV6-5 CASTGGEPNQPQHF
TRBJ2-5 TRBV5-4 CASSLDFERGETQYF
TRBJ1-4 TRBV5-4 CASSLAPPGEKLFF
TRBJ2-1 TRBV4-1 CASSQGHEQFF
NA TRBV6-5 CASSYQPTGEWYEQYF
TRBJ1-1 TRBV30 CAWTGGGAEAFF
TRBJ2-7 TRBV19 CAKRDSREVEQYF
TRBJ2-1 TRBV7-9 CASSQGYETSVSNEQFF
TRBJ1-2 TRBV9 CASSVGRGTYGYTF
TRBJ2-5 TRBV18 CASSPWISETQYF
TRBJ1-2 TRBV2 CASRAQGGLGYTF
TRBJ2-1 TRBV5-1 CASSPTLDEQFF
TRBJ2-5 TRBV7-8 CASSLQLWVWSIVETQYF
TRBJ1-4 TRBV4-1 CASSRESTTNEKLFF
TRBJ2-1 TRBV7-9 CASSPSRGATAYNEQFF
TRBJ1-6 TRBV7-2 CASSLGPVVNSPLHF
TRBJ2-1 TRBV6-5 CASSDRTVLDEQFF
TRBJ2-5 TRBV30 CAWTSGGVFPYF
TRBJ2-7 TRBV7-9 CASSLALTQGQGNEQYF
TRBJ2-2 TRBV9 CASSVDGIAGELFF
TRBJ2-3 TRBV10-1 CASSTGQGSTDTQYF
TRBJ1-2 TRBV30 CAWSVRQGYGYTF
TRBJ2-7 TRBV7-6 CASSLSGGIEQYF
TRBJ2-7 TRBV19 CASSIREGQQYF
TRBJ1-6 TRBV27 CASSPWADNSPLHF
TRBJ2-2 TRBV10-1 CAAQGPNTGELFF
TRBJ2-7 TRBV29-1 CSAGGGRFYEQYF
TRBJ2-7 TRBV5-1 CASSPVVEYEQYF
TRBJ2-7 TRBV19 CASSIVASSYEQYF
TRBJ1-1 TRBV15 CATSRDRGGVSGFF
TRBJ1-5 TRBV6-6 CASSYLGGANQPQHF
TRBJ1-1 TRBV2 CASLGRGLEAFF
TRBJ1-5 TRBV27 CASSSEGMRGQPQHF
TRBJ2-4 TRBV5-1 CASSLGDRRGPLAKNIQYF
TRBJ2-3 TRBV9 CASTIAGGGMDTQYF
TRBJ2-3 TRBV14 CASSQDLGAPGDTQYF
TRBJ1-4 TRBV5-1 CASSFGVQGALNEKLFF
TRBJ2-5 TRBV23-1 CASSQLREKTQETQYF
TRBJ2-1 TRBV10-3 CAISVVQTSGDPLREQFF
TRBJ1-4 TRBV28 CASTLEGAEKLFF
TRBJ2-3 TRBV9 CASSVGDRSSTDTQYF
TRBJ2-3 TRBV25-1 CASSESVAADTQYF
NA TRBV21-1 CASSNPSYEQYF
TRBJ2-2 TRBV19 CASSATPGFRAGELFF
TRBJ2-7 TRBV7-2 CASSESSGSAYEQYF